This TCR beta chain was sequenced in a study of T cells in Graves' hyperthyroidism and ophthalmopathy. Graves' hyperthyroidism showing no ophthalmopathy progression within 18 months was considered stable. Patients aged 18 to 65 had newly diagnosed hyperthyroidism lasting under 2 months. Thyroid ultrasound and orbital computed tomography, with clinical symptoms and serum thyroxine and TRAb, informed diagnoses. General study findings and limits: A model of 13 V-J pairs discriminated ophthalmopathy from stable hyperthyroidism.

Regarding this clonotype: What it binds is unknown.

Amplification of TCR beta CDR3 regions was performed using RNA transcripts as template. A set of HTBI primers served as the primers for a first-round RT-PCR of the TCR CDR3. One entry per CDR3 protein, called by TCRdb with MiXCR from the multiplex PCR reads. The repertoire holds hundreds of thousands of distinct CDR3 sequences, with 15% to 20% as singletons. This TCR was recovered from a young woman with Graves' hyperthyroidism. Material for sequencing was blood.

The CDR3 loop is CASSADTGTYEQYF. As DNA, the CDR3 is TGTGCCAGCAGCGCTGATACGGGGACCTACGAGCAGTACTTC. The genes are TRBV9 and TRBJ2-7; D possibly corresponds to TRBD2 (5 bases). The CDR3 contains 14 residues. In germline, CDR1 is SGDLS, CDR2 YYNGEE. V lost 3 bases to trimming and J lost 2 bases, with 12 bases between them.